One sample yielded the 23 T cell receptor beta chains listed below, sequenced in a study of neurological immune-mediated disorders. TCRdb called the 5' RACE reads again in MiXCR, with one record for every CDR3 protein. The sample has roughly 31,000 distinct CDR3 sequences; approximately 20% are singletons. Sequences were obtained from CD4+ T cells from blood. The source of these receptors is a middle-aged man with HTLV-1-associated myelopathy (HAM/TSP).

This clonotype was seen a single time. The V gene is TRBV29-1, the J gene TRBJ2-7, with TRBD1 matching 9 bases. Germline CDR1 is SQVTM and CDR2 is ANQGSEA. Trimming at V came to 4 bases and at J to 6 bases, leaving 10 bases not matched to a gene. The CDR3 spans 14 residues. CDR3 loop: CSVVMVDRGGEQYF. The CDR3 nucleotides are TGCAGCGTTGTAATGGTCGACAGGGGGGGCGAGCAGTACTTC.

This clonotype is classed as large (0.1 to 1%). The rearrangement joins TRBV29-1 to TRBJ1-5; D unclear. Germline CDR1 and CDR2: SQVTM and ANQGSEA. V was trimmed by 4 bases and J by 4 bases, leaving 8 bases between them. The CDR3 loop spans 12 amino acids. In DNA, the CDR3 is TGCAGCGTTGCAGGCGCAAATCAGCCCCAGCATTTT. Its translation: CSVAGANQPQHF.

Judged by abundance, this clonotype is medium-sized (0.01 to 0.1%). The chain is built from TRBV11-2 and TRBJ2-2; 8 positions match TRBD2. The length of the CDR3 is 15 residues. Germline V gives CDR1 SGHAT, CDR2 FQNNGV. The J segment lost 7 bases and the V segment lost 2 bases, leaving 6 bases of the junction unmatched. The CDR3 coding sequence is TGTGCCAGCAGCTTAAACGGACTAGCCGGCGGGGAGCTGTTTTTT. Translation gives CASSLNGLAGGELFF.

By its share, this clonotype is medium-sized (0.01 to 0.1%). The chain joins TRBV29-1 to TRBJ2-3; 8 bases fit TRBD1. CDR3 length: 13 residues. With V trimmed by 7 bases and J by 2 bases, 5 bases remained unmatched. CDR1 SQVTM and CDR2 ANQGSEA come from the germline V gene. The CDR3 loop reads CSAQGDLTDTQYF. The CDR3, as DNA: TGCAGCGCACAGGGGGATCTCACAGATACGCAGTATTTT.

V and J are TRBV6-5 and TRBJ1-6; no reliable D call. Germline CDR1 is MNHEY and CDR2 is SVGAGI. Trimming shortened V by 4 bases and J by 9 bases, and 19 bases separated the two germline ends. The CDR3 has 16 residues. The CDR3 DNA reads as TGTGCCAGCAGTTTTGAGGGAGAAGGACGGGGTTCACCCCTCCACTTT. It encodes CASSFEGEGRGSPLHF.

This clonotype showed up many times. In nucleotides, the CDR3 is TGTGCCTATTACAATGAGCAGTTCTTC. Protein product: CAYYNEQFF. The chain combines TRBV9 with TRBJ2-1, with D hard to call. This CDR3 has 9 residues. The V gene's germline CDR1 is SGDLS and CDR2 YYNGEE. V was trimmed by 10 bases and J by 4 bases, leaving 3 bases between them.

V and J are TRBV12-3 or TRBV12-4 and TRBJ2-4; TRBD2 aligns across 11 bases. V gave up 3 bases and J gave up 0 bases; unmatched junction bases: 7. The CDR3 spans 18 residues. CDR3 amino acids: CASSFGSSGGIAKNIQYF. The CDR3 DNA reads as TGTGCCAGCAGTTTCGGGTCTAGCGGGGGGATAGCCAAAAACATTCAGTACTTC.

This chain joins TRBV18 and TRBJ2-1, with 7 bases matching TRBD2. The CDR3 has 16 amino acids. Trimming cost V 6 bases and J 10 bases; bases outside gene matches: 18. CDR1 is KGHSH and CDR2 is LQKENI in the germline V gene. For the CDR3, the DNA is TGTGCCAGCTCGCGATTGGGACTACAGCGACGGGAGGAGCAGTTCTTC. This translates into CASSRLGLQRREEQFF.

This clonotype was counted at least ten times. This chain links TRBV3-1 with TRBJ2-2; D is perhaps TRBD1 or TRBD2 (5 bases each). Trimming removed 5 bases at V and 7 bases at J, with 8 bases between. CDR1 LGHDT and CDR2 YNNKEL come from the germline V gene (reference sequence). The CDR3 has 12 amino acids. CDR3 amino acids: CASSGGIGELFF. The CDR3 bases are TGTGCCAGCAGCGGGGGTATCGGGGAGCTGTTTTTT.

Many counts were recorded for this clonotype. This rearrangement joins TRBV3-1 to TRBJ2-5; D remains unclear. CDR3 length: 14 residues. The V end lost 4 bases, the J end lost 2 bases, and 11 bases lay between the germline ends. CDR1 is LGHDT, CDR2 YNNKEL, per germline (reference sequence). In nucleotides, the CDR3 is TGTGCCAGCAGCCTCGGACGGATACAAGAGACCCAGTACTTC. Translating gives CASSLGRIQETQYF.

At least ten counts were recorded for this clonotype. The chain joins TRBV5-4 to TRBJ2-2; 12 positions match TRBD2. CDR1 is SGHNT and CDR2 is YYREEE in the germline V gene (reference sequence). Trimming took 0 bases from V and 13 from J; bases not matched to a gene: 4. The CDR3 extends over 14 amino acids. CDR3 residues: CASSLGLAGERLFF. Written as DNA, the CDR3 is TGTGCCAGCAGCTTGGGACTAGCGGGAGAACGGCTGTTTTTT.

At least ten counts were recorded for this clonotype. The V call is TRBV12-3 or TRBV12-4, the J call TRBJ1-3, with D unresolved. The germline V and J ends were trimmed by 7 bases and 4 bases, with 11 bases remaining between them. CDR3 length equals 13 residues. The CDR3 DNA follows: TGTGCCAGCACCCTCTCCCCGGGAAACACCATATATTTT. This sequence encodes CASTLSPGNTIYF.

This clonotype was counted at least ten times. The chain has TRBV20-1 and TRBJ1-2; perhaps TRBD1 as D (6 bases). The V and J ends lost 0 bases and 8 bases respectively, with 19 bases between them. CDR3 length equals 15 residues. Germline assignment: CDR1 DFQATT and CDR2 SNEGSKA (reference sequence). In nucleotides, the CDR3 is TGCAGTGCTAGAGACCTACACAGGGATTTCGAGGGCTACACCTTC. It encodes CSARDLHRDFEGYTF.

This clonotype was picked up many times. The chain combines TRBV3-1 with TRBJ2-7; D is possibly TRBD2 (7 bases). The CDR3 is made up of 16 amino acids. Germline V gene data show CDR1 as LGHDT and CDR2 as YNNKEL (reference sequence). V lost 4 bases and J lost 2, with 18 bases in between. The CDR3 bases are TGTGCCAGCAGCCCCTTTACGGGGGCGGGGGCCTACGAGCAGTACTTC. It is translated as CASSPFTGAGAYEQYF.

The V call is TRBV11-2, the J call TRBJ2-2; 8 bases agree with TRBD1. The germline V gene encodes CDR1 SGHAT and CDR2 FQNNGV. With V trimmed by 5 bases and J by 3 bases, 5 bases remained unmatched. The CDR3 is made up of 15 amino acids. CDR3 in amino acids: CASSTTTGDTGELFF. The CDR3 DNA is TGTGCCAGCAGCACTACGACAGGGGACACCGGGGAGCTGTTTTTT.

This clonotype was counted ten times or more. The chain combines TRBV5-1 with TRBJ2-2; 7 bases fit TRBD1. Germline CDR1 and CDR2: SGHRS and YFSETQ. J gave up 5 bases and V 4 bases, and 8 bases lay outside the gene matches. The CDR3 runs to 15 residues. CDR3 amino acids: CASSTTHRGTGELFF. The CDR3 DNA reads TGCGCCAGCAGCACGACCCACAGGGGTACCGGGGAGCTGTTTTTT.

The genes are TRBV3-1 and TRBJ1-6, with 8 bases matching TRBD1. This CDR3 contains 17 residues. The V gene's germline CDR1 is LGHDT and CDR2 YNNKEL (reference sequence). Trimming at V came to 6 bases and at J to 15 bases, leaving 22 bases not matched to a gene. The CDR3 nucleotides read TGTGCCAGCAGACCTGTACAATGGACAGGGAGAAATACACGCCTCCACTTT. This sequence encodes CASRPVQWTGRNTRLHF.

In the case of this clonotype: A much bigger clone sits one base away, suggesting this may be a read error. The V and J genes are TRBV18 and TRBJ2-3, with D unclear. Germline CDR1 reads KGHSH; CDR2 reads LQKENI. The CDR3 runs 12 residues. V lost 4 bases to trimming and J lost 14 bases, with 16 bases between them. CDR3 region: CASSQEGPRRYF. CDR3 bases: TGTGCCAGCTCACAGGAAGGTCCTAGGAGGTATTTT.

In its sample, this clonotype was seen many times. The gene calls are TRBV7-9 and TRBJ1-1; D perhaps matches TRBD1 (6 bases). In germline, CDR1 is SEHNR, CDR2 FQNEAQ (reference sequence). CDR3 size: 13 residues. V shed 2 bases and J shed 5 bases, with 9 bases lying between them. The chain's CDR3 is CASSLNTGTEAFF. CDR3 DNA sequence: TGTGCCAGCAGCTTAAATACAGGGACTGAAGCTTTCTTT.

Turning to this clonotype: A clone one base away is much larger, so this may be a read error. This chain uses TRBV29-1 with TRBJ1-1; the D is unclear. The CDR3 has 15 residues. From germline, CDR1 is SQVTM and CDR2 ANQGSEA. The V end was cut by 5 bases, the J end by 0 bases, with 16 bases between. The CDR3 DNA reads as TGCAGCGTTCCCCCCGAGGGTGTGGTGAACACTGAAGCTTTCTTT. Its protein product is CSVPPEGVVNTEAFF.

This clonotype was picked up many times. The chain recombines TRBV29-1 with TRBJ1-5; possible D gene TRBD1, 5 bases. CDR1 SQVTM and CDR2 ANQGSEA come from the germline V gene. The CDR3 sequence is 14 residues long. The ends were cut back, 6 bases at V and 9 bases at J, with 21 bases in the middle. CDR3 in DNA: TGCAGCGTGGGGACCGGGACCGGGGACGGGCCCCAGCATTTT. This translates into CSVGTGTGDGPQHF.

This clonotype was counted ten times or more. The chain recombines TRBV20-1 with TRBJ2-3, with 10 bases that match TRBD2. V was clipped by 2 bases and J by 3 bases; unmatched bases: 2. Germline assignment: CDR1 DFQATT and CDR2 SNEGSKA (reference sequence). The CDR3 is 14 amino acids. CDR3 in DNA: TGCAGTGCTAGAAGACTAGCGGGTACAGATACGCAGTATTTT. This encodes CSARRLAGTDTQYF.

This clonotype came up many times. V usage is TRBV5-6 and J usage is TRBJ1-1, with D unresolved. The CDR3 consists of 14 residues. The ends were cut back, 2 bases at V and 3 bases at J, with 11 bases in the middle. From germline, CDR1 is SGHDT and CDR2 YYEEEE. The CDR3 sequence: CASSFPPLDTEAFF. Written as DNA, the CDR3 is TGTGCCAGCAGCTTTCCGCCGTTAGACACTGAAGCTTTCTTT. Together with reference TRBV5-6 and TRBJ1-1, the CDR3 gives the full variable domain: DAGVTQSPTHLIKTRGQQVTLRCSPKSGHDTVSWYQQALGQGPQFIFQYYEEEERQRGNFPDRFSGHQFPNYSSELNVNALLLGDSALYLCASSFPPLDTEAFFGQGTRLTVV.